This T cell receptor beta chain was recovered during a study of T cell changes during pregnancy in multiple sclerosis. Germline assignment: CDR1 SGHRS and CDR2 YFSETQ. This CDR3 spans 17 amino acids. V dropped 0 bases and J dropped 2 bases, with 16 bases sitting between them. The protocol was immunoSEQ multiplex PCR, while the TCRdb copy is restricted to in-frame clones and leaves out a portion. The sample holds approximately 42,000 clones, around four fifths seen once. The sequencing used CD4+ T cells from peripheral blood mononuclear cells, collected before pregnancy. This receptor was obtained from a female donor with multiple sclerosis, enrolled in a pregnancy study. The chain has TRBV5-1 and TRBJ2-3; possible D gene TRBD2, 6 bases. Here the CDR3 reads CASSLASSGQNTDTQYF. CDR3 in DNA: TGCGCCAGCAGCTTGGCCTCAAGCGGGCAGAACACAGATACGCAGTATTTT.